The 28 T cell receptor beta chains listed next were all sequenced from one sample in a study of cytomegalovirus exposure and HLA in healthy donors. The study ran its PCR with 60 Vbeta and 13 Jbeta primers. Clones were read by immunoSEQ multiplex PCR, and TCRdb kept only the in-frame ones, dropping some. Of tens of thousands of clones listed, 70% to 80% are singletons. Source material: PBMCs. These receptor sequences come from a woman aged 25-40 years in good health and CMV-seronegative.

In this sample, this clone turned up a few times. The chain's CDR3 is CASSFDRGLSPLHF. The DNA of the CDR3 is TGTGCCAGCAGCTTCGACAGGGGGCTTTCACCCCTCCACTTT. The chain links TRBV11-2 to TRBJ1-6, with TRBD1 identical over 10 bases. The V segment lost 3 bases and the J segment 9 bases; nucleotides outside the gene matches: 2. This CDR3 comprises 14 residues. The germline gives CDR1 SGHAT, CDR2 FQNNGV.

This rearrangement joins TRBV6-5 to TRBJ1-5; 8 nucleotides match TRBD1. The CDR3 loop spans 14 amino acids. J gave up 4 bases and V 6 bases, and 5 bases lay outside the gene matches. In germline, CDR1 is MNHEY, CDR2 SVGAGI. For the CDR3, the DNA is TGTGCCAGCAGATTTGGACAGGGAAATCAGCCCCAGCATTTT. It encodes CASRFGQGNQPQHF.

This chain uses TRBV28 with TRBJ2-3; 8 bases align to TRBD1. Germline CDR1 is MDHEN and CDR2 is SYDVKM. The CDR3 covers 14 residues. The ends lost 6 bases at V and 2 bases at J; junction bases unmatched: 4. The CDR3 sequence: CASSSQGVTDTQYF. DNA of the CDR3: TGTGCCAGCAGCTCACAGGGGGTCACAGATACGCAGTATTTT.

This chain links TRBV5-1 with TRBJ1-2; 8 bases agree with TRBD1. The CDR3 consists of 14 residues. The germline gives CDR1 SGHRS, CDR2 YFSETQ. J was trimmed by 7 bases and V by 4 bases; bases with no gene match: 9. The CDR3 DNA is TGCGCCAGCAGCAACGGACAGGGTGGCGGTGGCTACACCTTC. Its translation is CASSNGQGGGGYTF.

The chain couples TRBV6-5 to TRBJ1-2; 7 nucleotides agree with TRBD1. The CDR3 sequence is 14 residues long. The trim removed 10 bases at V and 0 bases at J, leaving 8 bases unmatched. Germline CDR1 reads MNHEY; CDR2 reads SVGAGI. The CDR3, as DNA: TGTGCCACCCAAGGGACAGCAACTAACTATGGCTACACCTTC. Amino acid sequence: CATQGTATNYGYTF.

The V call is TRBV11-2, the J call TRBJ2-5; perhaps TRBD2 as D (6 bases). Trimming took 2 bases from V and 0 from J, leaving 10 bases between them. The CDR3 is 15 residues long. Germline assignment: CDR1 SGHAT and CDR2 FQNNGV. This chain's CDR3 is CASSLPRDYQETQYF. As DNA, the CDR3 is TGTGCCAGCAGCTTACCCCGGGACTACCAAGAGACCCAGTACTTC.

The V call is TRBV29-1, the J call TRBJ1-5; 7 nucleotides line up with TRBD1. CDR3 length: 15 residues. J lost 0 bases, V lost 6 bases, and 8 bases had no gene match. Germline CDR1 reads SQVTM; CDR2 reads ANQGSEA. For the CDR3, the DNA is TGCAGCGTCGGGGACAGCCTTCATAGCAATCAGCCCCAGCATTTT. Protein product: CSVGDSLHSNQPQHF. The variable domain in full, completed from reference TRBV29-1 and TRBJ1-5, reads SAVISQKPSRDICQRGTSLTIQCQVDSQVTMMFWYRQQPGQSLTLIATANQGSEATYESGFVIDKFPISRPNLTFSTLTVSNMSPEDSSIYLCSVGDSLHSNQPQHFGDGTRLSIL.

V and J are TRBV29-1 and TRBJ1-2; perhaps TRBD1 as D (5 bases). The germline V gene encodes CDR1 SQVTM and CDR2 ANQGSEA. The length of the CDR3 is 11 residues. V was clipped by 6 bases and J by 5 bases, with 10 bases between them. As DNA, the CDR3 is TGCAGCGTCGACAGAGGATATGGCTACACCTTC. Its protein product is CSVDRGYGYTF.

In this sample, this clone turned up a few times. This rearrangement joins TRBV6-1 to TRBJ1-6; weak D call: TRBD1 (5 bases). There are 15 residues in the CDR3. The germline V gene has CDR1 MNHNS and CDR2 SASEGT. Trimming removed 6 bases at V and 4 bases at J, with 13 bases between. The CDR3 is CASRREGSYNSPLHF. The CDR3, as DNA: TGTGCCAGCAGGAGGGAGGGGAGTTATAATTCACCCCTCCACTTT.

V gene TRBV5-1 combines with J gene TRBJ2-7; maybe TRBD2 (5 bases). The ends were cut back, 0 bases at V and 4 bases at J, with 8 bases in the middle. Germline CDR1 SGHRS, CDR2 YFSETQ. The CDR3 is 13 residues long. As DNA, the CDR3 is TGCGCCAGCAGCTTGGCCGAGGGTTACGAGCAGTACTTC. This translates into CASSLAEGYEQYF.

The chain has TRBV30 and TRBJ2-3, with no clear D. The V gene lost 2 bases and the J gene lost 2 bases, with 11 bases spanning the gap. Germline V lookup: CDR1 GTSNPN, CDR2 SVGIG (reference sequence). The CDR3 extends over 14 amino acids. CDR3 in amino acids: CAWSQSRYTDTQYF. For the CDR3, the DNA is TGTGCCTGGAGTCAATCCAGGTACACAGATACGCAGTATTTT.

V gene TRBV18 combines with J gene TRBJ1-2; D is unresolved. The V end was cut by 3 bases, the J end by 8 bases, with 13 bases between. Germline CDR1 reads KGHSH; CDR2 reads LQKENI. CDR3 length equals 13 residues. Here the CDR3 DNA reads TGTGCCAGCTCACCGGGTCAAGAGGAGGGCTACACCTTC. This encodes CASSPGQEEGYTF. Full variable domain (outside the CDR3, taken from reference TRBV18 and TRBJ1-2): NAGVMQNPRHLVRRRGQEARLRCSPMKGHSHVYWYRQLPEEGLKFMVYLQKENIIDESGMPKERFSAEFPKEGPSILRIQQVVRGDSAAYFCASSPGQEEGYTFGSGTRLTVV.

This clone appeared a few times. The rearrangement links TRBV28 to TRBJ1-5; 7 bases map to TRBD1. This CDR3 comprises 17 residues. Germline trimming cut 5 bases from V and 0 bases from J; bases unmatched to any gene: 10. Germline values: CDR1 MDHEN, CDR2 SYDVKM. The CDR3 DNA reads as TGTGCCAGCAGTCCGGGACAGAAGATTTATAGCAATCAGCCCCAGCATTTT. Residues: CASSPGQKIYSNQPQHF. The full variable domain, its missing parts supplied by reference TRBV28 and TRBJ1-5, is DVKVTQSSRYLVKRTGEKVFLECVQDMDHENMFWYRQDPGLGLRLIYFSYDVKMKEKGDIPEGYSVSREKKERFSLILESASTNQTSMYLCASSPGQKIYSNQPQHFGDGTRLSIL.

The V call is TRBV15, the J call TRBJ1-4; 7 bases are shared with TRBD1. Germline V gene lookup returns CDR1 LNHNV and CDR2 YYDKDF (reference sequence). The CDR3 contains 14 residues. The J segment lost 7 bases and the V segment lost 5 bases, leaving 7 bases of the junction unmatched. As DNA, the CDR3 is TGTGCCACCAGCCCAACAGGGGCCGCTGAAAAACTGTTTTTT. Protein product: CATSPTGAAEKLFF.

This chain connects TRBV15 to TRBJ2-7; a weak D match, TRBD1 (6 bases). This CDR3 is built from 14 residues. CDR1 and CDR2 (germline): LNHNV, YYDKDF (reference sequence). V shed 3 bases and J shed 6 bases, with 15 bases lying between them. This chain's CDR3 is CATSRAGASGEQYF. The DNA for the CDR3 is TGTGCCACCAGCAGGGCAGGGGCTTCGGGCGAGCAGTACTTC.

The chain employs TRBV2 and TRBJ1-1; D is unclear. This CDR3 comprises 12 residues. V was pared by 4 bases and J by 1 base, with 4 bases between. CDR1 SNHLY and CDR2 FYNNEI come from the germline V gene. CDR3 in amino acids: CASSGQNTEAFF. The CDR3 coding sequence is TGTGCCAGCAGTGGACAGAACACTGAAGCTTTCTTT.

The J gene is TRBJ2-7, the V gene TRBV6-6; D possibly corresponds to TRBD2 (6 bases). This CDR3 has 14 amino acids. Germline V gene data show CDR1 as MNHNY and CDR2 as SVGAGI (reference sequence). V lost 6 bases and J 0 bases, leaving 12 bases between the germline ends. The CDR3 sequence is CASRTSRGSYEQYF. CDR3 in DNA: TGTGCCAGCAGAACTAGCCGGGGCTCCTACGAGCAGTACTTC.

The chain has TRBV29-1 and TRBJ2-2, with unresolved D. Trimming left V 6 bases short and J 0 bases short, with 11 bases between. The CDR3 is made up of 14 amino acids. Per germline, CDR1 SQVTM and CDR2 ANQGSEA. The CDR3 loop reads CSVRRPTNTGELFF. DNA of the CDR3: TGCAGCGTGCGGCGTCCGACGAACACCGGGGAGCTGTTTTTT.

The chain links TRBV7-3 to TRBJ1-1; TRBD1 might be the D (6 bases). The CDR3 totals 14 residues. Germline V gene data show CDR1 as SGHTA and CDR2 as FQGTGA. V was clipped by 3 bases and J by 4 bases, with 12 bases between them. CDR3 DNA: TGTGCCAGCAGCTTGGGGGGAGGGGGCACTGAAGCTTTCTTT. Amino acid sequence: CASSLGGGGTEAFF.

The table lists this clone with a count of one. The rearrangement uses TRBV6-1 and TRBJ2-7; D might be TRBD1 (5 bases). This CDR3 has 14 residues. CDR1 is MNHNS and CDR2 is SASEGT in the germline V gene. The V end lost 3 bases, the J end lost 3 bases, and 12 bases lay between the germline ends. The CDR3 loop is CASSDLGPVYEQYF. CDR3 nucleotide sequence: TGTGCCAGCAGTGATCTGGGGCCGGTCTACGAGCAGTACTTC.

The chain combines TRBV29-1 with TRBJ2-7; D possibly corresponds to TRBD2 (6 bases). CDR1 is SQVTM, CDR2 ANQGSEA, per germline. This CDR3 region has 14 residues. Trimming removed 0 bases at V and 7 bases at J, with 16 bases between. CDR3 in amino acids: CSVEDGRESEEQYF. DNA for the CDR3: TGCAGCGTTGAAGACGGGCGGGAATCGGAGGAGCAGTACTTC.

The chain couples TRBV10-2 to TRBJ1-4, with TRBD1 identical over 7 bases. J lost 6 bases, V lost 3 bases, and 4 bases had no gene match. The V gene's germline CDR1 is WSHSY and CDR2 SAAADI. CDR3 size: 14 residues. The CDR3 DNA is TGCGCCAGCAGTGAAGGGACAGCCGATGAAAAACTGTTTTTT. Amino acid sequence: CASSEGTADEKLFF.

CDR3 coding DNA: TGTGCCAGCAGCTTAATTAGCGGGGTCTTAAAGAGTGAGCAGTTCTTC. It is translated as CASSLISGVLKSEQFF. The V call is TRBV7-6, the J call TRBJ2-1; 8 bases line up with TRBD2. This CDR3 comprises 16 residues. The germline V gene encodes CDR1 SGHVS and CDR2 FNYEAQ. J lost 9 bases, V lost 2 bases, and 12 bases had no gene match.

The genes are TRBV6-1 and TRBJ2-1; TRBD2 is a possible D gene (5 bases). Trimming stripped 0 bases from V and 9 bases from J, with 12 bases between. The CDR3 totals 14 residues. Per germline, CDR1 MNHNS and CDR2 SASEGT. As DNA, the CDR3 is TGTGCCAGCAGTGAAGCTGGGCTAGCCTCTGAGCAGTTCTTC. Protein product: CASSEAGLASEQFF.

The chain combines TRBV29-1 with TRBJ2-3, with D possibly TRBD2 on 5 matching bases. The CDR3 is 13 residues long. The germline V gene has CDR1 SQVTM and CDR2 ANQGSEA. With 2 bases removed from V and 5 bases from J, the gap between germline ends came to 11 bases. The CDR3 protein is CSVERGDGDTQYF. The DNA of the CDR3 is TGCAGCGTTGAACGGGGAGACGGAGATACGCAGTATTTT.

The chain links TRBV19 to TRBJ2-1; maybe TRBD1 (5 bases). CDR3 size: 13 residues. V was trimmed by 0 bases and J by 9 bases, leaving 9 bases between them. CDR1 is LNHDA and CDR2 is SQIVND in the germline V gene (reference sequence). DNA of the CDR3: TGTGCCAGTAGTATAGACCACAGGACTGAGCAGTTCTTC. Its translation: CASSIDHRTEQFF.

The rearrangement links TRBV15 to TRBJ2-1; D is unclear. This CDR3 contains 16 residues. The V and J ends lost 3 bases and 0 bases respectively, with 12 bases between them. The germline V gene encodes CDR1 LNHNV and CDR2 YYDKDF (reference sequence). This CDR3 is CATSSLDWSSYNEQFF. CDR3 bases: TGTGCCACCAGCAGCCTAGACTGGAGCTCCTACAATGAGCAGTTCTTC.

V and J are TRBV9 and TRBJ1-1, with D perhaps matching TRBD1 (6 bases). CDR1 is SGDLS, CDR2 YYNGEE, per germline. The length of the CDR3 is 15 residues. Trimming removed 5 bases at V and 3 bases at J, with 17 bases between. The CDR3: CASRAGVNGDTEAFF. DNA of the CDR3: TGTGCCAGCAGGGCAGGGGTCAACGGGGACACTGAAGCTTTCTTT.